This T cell receptor beta chain derives from a study of long-term antiretroviral therapy in people with HIV (dated by TCRdb to 2022 to 2024). General notes on the study: The earliest samples were collected about a decade before the 2015 WHO recommendation for immediate ART, when ART was typically delayed until CD4 counts fell. No cross-contamination during QIAcube processing turned up in test extractions that ran a monoclonal T-cell line alongside some 34 polyclonal samples. A retrospective serial study tested whether changes in peripheral blood TRB repertoire composition and diversity were associated with ART initiation and durable HIV suppression. A total of under 250 cryopreserved PBMC samples came from 25 to 30 adults with confirmed HIV infection and were collected serially over a mean of approximately six years (range 1-12). About two fifths of the roughly 30 participants with HIV were female.

Overall study outcomes, separate from this receptor: Inferences about post-ART repertoire changes are limited because no data were available on ART adherence, viral resistance or therapy changes. CDR3 length ranges in HIV repertoires were narrower than in controls, and network structure suggested an antigen-experienced repertoire with only a slight naive shift after ART. The samples span the years 2004 to 2017, and the ART regimens used may be less effective than current regimens. Expanded TRB clones identified before ART initiation dominated the repertoire across all time points, though the dominance fluctuated and decreased in many PLHIV after ART. Starting ART was linked to a significant rise in TRB diversity, yet even after long-term ART the diversity remained significantly lower than in transplant donor controls. Owing to limited PBMC availability, only the TCR beta chain was sequenced, without alpha chain pairing. Because pre-ART samples had limited cell numbers, unsorted PBMC were profiled rather than sorted CD4+ and CD8+ T cells.

Sequencing of the TRB variable region was done with the immunoSEQ hsTCRB v3.0 assay at survey level resolution. The targeted TRB sequencing depth was 40,000-50,000 T-cell genomes per sample. An Illumina MiSeq with a v3 150-cycle kit was used to sequence the pooled TRB libraries. For the original study's pipeline: Repertoire analysis ran in R within a reproducible Nextflow workflow covering QC, data transformation and analysis. LymphoSeq2, an R package for AIRR-Seq data exploration, was used to implement custom analyses. A few samples that produced fewer than 5000 total TRB sequences were removed, so some 180 HIV repertoires were analyzed. Of the roughly 180 retained HIV repertoires, 59 were collected before and roughly 130 after ART initiation. Each repertoire was downsampled to 5000 TRB nucleotide sequences, and summary statistics were averaged across 100 downsampling iterations. The analysis kept only TRB sequences whose CDR3 regions were at least seven amino acids long. Diversity was assessed using a clonality score derived from Shannon entropy and using the Gini coefficient. Repertoire networks linked the top 5000 CDR3 amino acid sequences whenever two sequences differed by an edit distance of one. For TRB CDR3 amino acid sequences, GLIPH2 was used to predict antigen specificity groups and MHC restriction. Known CMV, EBV, HIV or tissue antigen associations were flagged by matching CDR3 amino acid sequences against VDJdb and McPAS-TCR. Pre-ART, post-ART and control groups were compared with Wilcoxon signed-rank tests and Holm-Bonferroni correction. What TCRdb holds here is the immuneACCESS table cut down to in-frame rearrangements. Part of the clones is not present; checked against another copy, under half of the missing clones reflect an unresolved V gene, and the others are unexplained. From that table come the V and J calls and clone size; the DNA was used to work out D and trimming. Recorded for this sample are roughly 15,000 clones; over 70% of them occurred a single time. The ten largest account for more than 12% of the sample.

From cysteine to phenylalanine, the CDR3 is 14 amino acids long. Just the 42-base CDR3 DNA is kept, in frame starting at base 1. Between the V and J ends, shortened by 6 bases and 6 bases respectively, the junction contains 17 bases. From the germline V gene, CDR1 is SGHAT and CDR2 is FQNNGV. To be included, a participant needed at least one PBMC sample from before ART initiation plus at least two post-ART samples. Every participant with HIV received treatment in the United States of America. Before DNA extraction, cryopreserved samples containing 1-10 million PBMC were thawed and washed. At the time of the earliest PBMC sample for each participant with HIV, ages ranged from roughly 23 to 60 years. PBMC samples were contributed by each participant from 1-4 timepoints before ART initiation and 2-8 timepoints after ART initiation, with a median of 7 samples. For every participant, serial HIV viral load, CD4+ T-cell count, ART history and demographic data were obtained. Genomic DNA was extracted from unsorted PBMC with a Qiagen kit on a QIAcube, processed in batches of 12 samples.

To note about this clone: Its antigen specificity is not known. No much larger clone exists at a distance of one base, and base qualities are not known.

The sequence derives from a man younger than 45 with HIV. The sequencing here drew on unsorted PBMCs, taken 1.2 years before starting antiretroviral therapy. The chain uses TRBV11-2 and TRBJ2-5, with the D segment identity uncertain. The CDR3 protein: CASSPLRLIQTQYF. The nucleotide sequence is given as TGTGCCAGCAGTCCCTTGAGGCTAATACAGACCCAGTACTTC.